These 30 T cell receptor beta chains share one sample of origin, sequenced in a study of follicular helper T cells after annual influenza vaccination. The data were produced by immunoSEQ multiplex PCR, yet TCRdb's version contains in-frame clones alone and is incomplete. The table shows about 8,700 clones, with around four fifths occurring only once. Time point: 2014-2015 season, pre-vaccination. Sequenced material: CXCR5+ CD38- circulating T follicular helper cells from blood, taken on the day of influenza vaccination. This sample's subset: circulating Tfh, non-naive CD4+CXCR5+PD-1+ (ICOS+CD38+ or ICOS-CD38-). These receptor sequences come from an adult who received the influenza vaccine.

The chain uses TRBV28 and TRBJ2-5; TRBD2 might be the D (6 bases). V lost 7 bases, J lost 3 bases, and 18 bases lay in between. CDR1 and CDR2 (germline): MDHEN, SYDVKM. CDR3 size: 15 residues. CDR3 amino acids: CASTPGRRGKETQYF. The CDR3 nucleotides are TGTGCCAGCACCCCTGGGCGGAGGGGTAAAGAGACCCAGTACTTC.

This clone occurred once. The chain joins TRBV2 to TRBJ1-2; D gene uncertain. This CDR3 is 13 amino acids long. Trimming removed 4 bases at V and 5 bases at J, with 11 bases between. Germline V CDR1 and CDR2: SNHLY, FYNNEI. The CDR3 is CASSGEGGYGYTF. The CDR3, as DNA: TGTGCCAGCAGTGGCGAGGGAGGGTATGGCTACACCTTC.

The chain joins TRBV28 to TRBJ2-7; D is perhaps TRBD2 (7 bases). Trimming shortened V by 7 bases and J by 5 bases, and 15 bases separated the two germline ends. Germline V gene data show CDR1 as MDHEN and CDR2 as SYDVKM. The CDR3 totals 13 residues. The CDR3 DNA reads TGTGCCAGCAACCGGGGGGCGTGGAACGAGCAGTACTTC. The encoded protein is CASNRGAWNEQYF.

This chain's CDR3 is CASSRQSNTEAFF. The CDR3 DNA follows: TGCGCCAGCAGCCGTCAGTCGAACACTGAAGCTTTCTTT. This chain uses TRBV5-1 with TRBJ1-1; D gene uncertain. CDR1 and CDR2 (germline): SGHRS, YFSETQ. V was cut by 4 bases and J by 1 base, with 8 bases left in between. The CDR3 covers 13 residues.

J is TRBJ2-5 and V is TRBV4-1, with 8 positions matching TRBD1. J gave up 0 bases and V 1 base, and 1 base lay outside the gene matches. This CDR3 is built from 15 residues. Per germline, CDR1 MGHRA and CDR2 YSYEKL. The CDR3 region has the DNA TGCGCCAGCAGCCAAGGACAGGGGAACCAAGAGACCCAGTACTTC. Amino acid sequence: CASSQGQGNQETQYF.

V gene TRBV4-3 combines with J gene TRBJ2-1; 12 bases align to TRBD2. The CDR3 sequence is 17 residues long. The J segment lost 4 bases and the V segment lost 4 bases, leaving 8 bases of the junction unmatched. Germline CDR1 is LGHNA and CDR2 is YSLEER. The CDR3 coding sequence is TGCGCCAGCAGCCTCCAATCTCTAGCGGGAGGGTACAATGAGCAGTTCTTC. It specifies CASSLQSLAGGYNEQFF.

The J gene is TRBJ2-7, the V gene TRBV6-1, with a possible D match to TRBD2 (5 bases). Trimming took 2 bases from V and 2 from J, leaving 10 bases between them. CDR1 and CDR2 from the germline V gene are MNHNS and SASEGT. The CDR3 consists of 14 residues. The CDR3 here is CASSEYEGTYEQYF. CDR3 sequence (DNA): TGTGCCAGCAGTGAATACGAGGGTACCTACGAGCAGTACTTC.

The chain links TRBV21-1 to TRBJ2-7. TRBV21-1 is reported as a pseudogene. The CDR3 is made up of 14 amino acids. Here the CDR3 reads CASSKKGPRNEQYF. The CDR3 coding sequence is TGTGCCAGCAGCAAAAAAGGACCAAGGAACGAGCAGTACTTC.

The J gene is TRBJ1-5, the V gene TRBV6-1; no clear D gene. CDR1 and CDR2 from the germline V gene are MNHNS and SASEGT. The CDR3 length is 13 residues. The ends were cut back, 1 base at V and 9 bases at J, with 10 bases in the middle. CDR3 nucleotides: TGTGCCAGCAGTGAAGTCTACTCGGGGCCCCAGCATTTT. Protein: CASSEVYSGPQHF.

The rearrangement joins TRBV2 to TRBJ2-5; 8 bases align to TRBD2. Germline V gene data show CDR1 as SNHLY and CDR2 as FYNNEI. The CDR3 spans 15 residues. V gave up 8 bases and J gave up 5 bases; unmatched junction bases: 13. The CDR3 DNA follows: TGTGCCAGCGGGGGCTTAGCGGGGCCCGGGGAGACCCAGTACTTC. It yields the protein CASGGLAGPGETQYF.

In this sample, this clone turned up once. The chain recombines TRBV9 with TRBJ1-3; weak D call: TRBD1 (5 bases). The germline V and J ends were trimmed by 0 bases and 3 bases, with 13 bases remaining between them. Germline V lookup: CDR1 SGDLS, CDR2 YYNGEE. The CDR3 loop spans 16 amino acids. CDR3 sequence reads: CASSVGGRAGGNTIYF. As DNA, the CDR3 is TGTGCCAGCAGCGTAGGGGGCAGGGCGGGTGGAAACACCATATATTTT.

The chain is built from TRBV6-5 and TRBJ1-5, with D unresolved. The CDR3 contains 13 residues. The germline V gene encodes CDR1 MNHEY and CDR2 SVGAGI. Trimming removed 5 bases from V and 4 bases from J, with 9 bases in between. CDR3 in amino acids: CASSNTANQPQHF. CDR3 DNA sequence: TGTGCCAGCAGTAATACAGCAAATCAGCCCCAGCATTTT.

This clone has more than one count but fewer than ten. This chain joins TRBV6-6 and TRBJ1-1; 8 bases line up with TRBD1. Trimming took 0 bases from V and 4 from J; bases not matched to a gene: 7. Germline V gene data show CDR1 as MNHNY and CDR2 as SVGAGI (reference sequence). This CDR3 has 16 residues. The CDR3 is CASSYSIGQGGTEAFF. The CDR3 DNA is TGTGCCAGCAGTTACTCGATTGGACAGGGAGGCACTGAAGCTTTCTTT.

The rearrangement links TRBV9 to TRBJ2-2, with D unresolved. Trimming removed 0 bases from V and 8 bases from J, with 8 bases in between. CDR3 length equals 13 residues. Per germline, CDR1 SGDLS and CDR2 YYNGEE. For the CDR3, the DNA is TGTGCCAGCAGCGTAGGAGTTAAGGGGGAGCTGTTTTTT. Residues: CASSVGVKGELFF.

The chain couples TRBV28 to TRBJ2-1; D tentatively reads TRBD1 or TRBD2 (5 bases each). This CDR3 contains 14 residues. CDR1 and CDR2 (germline): MDHEN, SYDVKM. Trimming took 10 bases from V and 0 from J, leaving 13 bases between them. CDR3 DNA sequence: TGTGCCACTTGGGGGTCCAGCTCCTACAATGAGCAGTTCTTC. Amino acid sequence: CATWGSSSYNEQFF.

This clone was recorded only once. The rearrangement uses TRBV6-1 and TRBJ2-7; D gene ambiguous. Germline V gene lookup returns CDR1 MNHNS and CDR2 SASEGT. This CDR3 is 11 amino acids long. V was shortened by 6 bases and J by 4 bases, with 7 bases between the two germline ends. This CDR3 is CASSPRYEQYF. The CDR3 DNA is TGTGCCAGCAGCCCCAGGTACGAGCAGTACTTC.

The J gene is TRBJ2-2, the V gene TRBV18; 10 nucleotides align to TRBD1. V gave up 1 base and J gave up 3 bases; unmatched junction bases: 17. Germline loops: CDR1 KGHSH, CDR2 LQKENI. The CDR3 is 21 amino acids. CDR3 region: CASSPLTPGQGIVWYTGELFF. In nucleotides, the CDR3 is TGTGCCAGCTCACCACTGACCCCGGGACAGGGGATCGTGTGGTACACCGGGGAGCTGTTTTTT.

The chain recombines TRBV7-2 with TRBJ2-1; perhaps TRBD2 as D (7 bases). There are 16 residues in the CDR3. Germline loops: CDR1 SGHTA, CDR2 FQGNSA. V was clipped by 3 bases and J by 8 bases, with 20 bases between them. The CDR3 region has the DNA TGTGCCAGCAGCTTTCGGGGGGCCTTGGAGGTGTATGAGCAGTTCTTC. As protein: CASSFRGALEVYEQFF.

This clone appeared a few times. V usage is TRBV27 and J usage is TRBJ2-3, with D tentatively TRBD2 (6 bases). Trimming removed 6 bases from V and 4 bases from J, with 11 bases in between. Per the germline V gene, CDR1 is MNHEY and CDR2 is SMNVEV (reference sequence). The CDR3 consists of 13 residues. CDR3 region: CASRRGTSDTQYF. CDR3 bases: TGTGCCAGCAGGAGAGGGACTTCAGATACGCAGTATTTT.

For this clone: Distinct nucleotide sequences in the sample also encode this CDR3. This chain connects TRBV29-1 to TRBJ2-1; 9 bases align to TRBD2. Per germline, CDR1 SQVTM and CDR2 ANQGSEA. With 4 bases clipped from V and 8 bases from J, the junction kept 12 bases outside the gene matches. The CDR3 consists of 15 residues. CDR3 DNA: TGCAGCGTTGCGGGGCGGGGGGGGCCCGAGGATGAGCAGTTCTTC. This translates into CSVAGRGGPEDEQFF.

V gene TRBV28 combines with J gene TRBJ1-1; TRBD1 agrees at 11 bases. From germline, CDR1 is MDHEN and CDR2 SYDVKM. This CDR3 contains 16 residues. Trimming at V came to 5 bases and at J to 4 bases, leaving 9 bases not matched to a gene. The CDR3 nucleotides are TGTGCCAGCAGTCAATGGGACAGGGGGTCGGTCACTGAAGCTTTCTTT. Translated, it gives CASSQWDRGSVTEAFF. Full variable domain (outside the CDR3, taken from reference TRBV28 and TRBJ1-1): DVKVTQSSRYLVKRTGEKVFLECVQDMDHENMFWYRQDPGLGLRLIYFSYDVKMKEKGDIPEGYSVSREKKERFSLILESASTNQTSMYLCASSQWDRGSVTEAFFGQGTRLTVV.

The chain has TRBV28 and TRBJ2-1; 7 bases are a match to TRBD1. The CDR3 is 16 residues long. From germline, CDR1 is MDHEN and CDR2 SYDVKM. J was trimmed by 3 bases and V by 6 bases; bases with no gene match: 11. CDR3 loop: CASRTHPTGNYNEQFF. In nucleotides, the CDR3 is TGTGCCAGCAGGACCCACCCGACAGGGAACTACAATGAGCAGTTCTTC.

The chain couples TRBV30 to TRBJ2-5; the D call may be TRBD1 or TRBD2 (5 bases each). V was pared by 0 bases and J by 5 bases, with 7 bases between. The CDR3 totals 12 residues. In germline, CDR1 is GTSNPN, CDR2 SVGIG (reference sequence). The CDR3 region has the DNA TGTGCCTGGAGTGTGGGGGTCGAGACCCAGTACTTC. Its protein product is CAWSVGVETQYF.

This chain uses TRBV9 with TRBJ1-2; D gene ambiguous. The CDR3 sequence is 14 residues long. V gave up 4 bases and J gave up 4 bases, with 14 bases separating them. Germline CDR1 reads SGDLS; CDR2 reads YYNGEE. The CDR3 protein is CASSTSSGSYGYTF. In DNA, the CDR3 is TGTGCCAGCAGCACGAGCTCGGGGAGCTATGGCTACACCTTC.

The J gene is TRBJ2-3, the V gene TRBV28; 15 nucleotides align to TRBD2. The CDR3 is made up of 14 amino acids. Germline-derived CDR1 and CDR2 are MDHEN and SYDVKM. V lost 5 bases to trimming and J lost 14 bases; unmatched junction nucleotides: 8. CDR3 amino acids: CASSPGLAGGDVYF. The CDR3 nucleotides read TGTGCCAGCAGTCCCGGACTAGCGGGGGGGGACGTGTATTTT.

This chain connects TRBV6-1 to TRBJ1-6; 9 bases fit TRBD1. Germline V CDR1 and CDR2: MNHNS, SASEGT. The CDR3 extends over 14 amino acids. The CDR3 bases are TGTGCGGCGGCGGGGACAGGGAATCTTCCACCCCTCCACTTT. Protein: CAAAGTGNLPPLHF.

J is TRBJ2-5 and V is TRBV11-1; 8 nucleotides line up with TRBD1. Unmatched junction bases numbered 5, after V lost 5 bases and J lost 6 bases. The CDR3 is made up of 13 amino acids. Germline CDR1 and CDR2: SGHAT and FQDESV (reference sequence). For the CDR3, the DNA is TGTGCCAGCAGCGTGGACAGGGAACAGACCCAGTACTTC. This sequence encodes CASSVDREQTQYF.

The chain carries TRBV28 and TRBJ1-3, with D possibly being TRBD1 (5 bases). The CDR3 contains 18 residues. V lost 5 bases, J lost 0 bases, and 20 bases lay in between. Looked up from germline, CDR1 is MDHEN and CDR2 is SYDVKM. CDR3 region: CASSPLYGDVNSGNTIYF. CDR3 DNA: TGTGCCAGCAGTCCCCTTTATGGGGACGTAAACTCTGGAAACACCATATATTTT.

The chain uses TRBV7-9 and TRBJ2-5; D gene uncertain. Trimming stripped 4 bases from V and 5 bases from J, with 11 bases between. Germline V gene data show CDR1 as SEHNR and CDR2 as FQNEAQ (reference sequence). The CDR3 is 13 residues long. The CDR3 reads CASSWAGAETQYF. CDR3 nucleotide sequence: TGTGCCAGCAGCTGGGCAGGCGCCGAGACCCAGTACTTC.

This chain joins TRBV19 and TRBJ1-6; D gene ambiguous. The V end was cut by 7 bases, the J end by 0 bases, with 4 bases between. This CDR3 has 13 residues. Germline loops: CDR1 LNHDA, CDR2 SQIVND (reference sequence). CDR3 sequence: CASKNSYNSPLHF. In DNA form, the CDR3 reads TGTGCCAGTAAGAACTCCTATAATTCACCCCTCCACTTT.